These 16 T cell receptor beta chains were all obtained from the same sample, sequenced in a study of identical twins. TCRdb reanalysed the 5' RACE reads using MiXCR and keeps one entry per CDR3 protein. The sample lists 550,000 to 700,000 distinct CDR3 sequences, 21% occurring once. The same data also contributed to another study, on T cells expressing NK-cell markers.

Sequencing used PBMCs. The receptor source for this set is a woman aged 18-35 years in good health.

The chain links TRBV9 to TRBJ2-7, with TRBD2 identical over 7 bases. This CDR3 is built from 15 residues. The germline CDR1 and CDR2 sequences are SGDLS and YYNGEE. J lost 2 bases, V lost 0 bases, and 5 bases had no gene match. CDR3 region: CASSVALGLAYEQYF. The CDR3 bases are TGTGCCAGCAGCGTAGCCCTAGGACTAGCCTACGAGCAGTACTTC.

The J gene is TRBJ2-7, the V gene TRBV5-5; D is perhaps TRBD2 (6 bases). V was pared by 6 bases and J by 0 bases, with 16 bases between. Germline-derived CDR1 and CDR2 are SGHKS and YYEKEE (reference sequence). CDR3 length: 15 residues. The CDR3 is CASIRSGGSSYEQYF. In DNA, the CDR3 is TGTGCCAGCATCCGAAGTGGGGGGAGCTCCTACGAGCAGTACTTC.

This chain links TRBV20-1 with TRBJ2-3; 9 bases align to TRBD2. This CDR3 comprises 13 residues. Per the germline V gene, CDR1 is DFQATT and CDR2 is SNEGSKA (reference sequence). The V gene end was trimmed by 6 bases and the J gene end by 6 bases; junction bases not matched to a gene: 7. CDR3 nucleotide sequence: TGCAGTGCGGCCGCGGGAGGGGGTGATACGCAGTATTTT. Translating it yields CSAAAGGGDTQYF.

Only a few counts were recorded for this clonotype. The chain joins TRBV10-3 to TRBJ1-2; D gene ambiguous. Germline CDR1 reads ENHRY; CDR2 reads SYGVKD. Trimming removed 4 bases at V and 2 bases at J, with 11 bases between. The CDR3 loop spans 14 amino acids. CDR3 sequence: CAISVVGENYGYTF. CDR3 nucleotide sequence: TGTGCCATCAGTGTGGTCGGCGAGAACTATGGCTACACCTTC.

V gene TRBV6-5 combines with J gene TRBJ2-1, with D perhaps matching TRBD1 (5 bases). This CDR3 comprises 15 residues. V was cut by 5 bases and J by 3 bases, with 14 bases left in between. Germline loops: CDR1 MNHEY, CDR2 SVGAGI. CDR3 in DNA: TGTGCCAGCAGTACCCGACAGACCAACTACAATGAGCAGTTCTTC. This translates into CASSTRQTNYNEQFF.

The chain employs TRBV20-1 and TRBJ2-3; 8 bases are a match to TRBD1. Per germline, CDR1 DFQATT and CDR2 SNEGSKA (reference sequence). J was trimmed by 3 bases and V by 0 bases; bases with no gene match: 8. The CDR3 sequence is 16 residues long. In DNA, the CDR3 is TGCAGTGCTAGAGACCCCGGACAGGGCCCAACAGATACGCAGTATTTT. This translates into CSARDPGQGPTDTQYF.

This clonotype appeared a single time. The V call is TRBV20-1, the J call TRBJ2-7; 7 bases map to TRBD1. Germline CDR1 reads DFQATT; CDR2 reads SNEGSKA (reference sequence). CDR3 length: 18 amino acids. V shed 0 bases, J shed 0 bases, and the junction held 14 bases outside the gene matches. This CDR3 reads CSARDPLNRDRYSYEQYF. CDR3 DNA: TGCAGTGCTAGAGATCCCCTTAACCGGGACAGATACTCCTACGAGCAGTACTTC.

V usage is TRBV27 and J usage is TRBJ2-5, with 7 bases fitting TRBD2. Germline V lookup: CDR1 MNHEY, CDR2 SMNVEV (reference sequence). Trimming at V came to 10 bases and at J to 4 bases, leaving 6 bases not matched to a gene. The CDR3 has 12 amino acids. The CDR3 coding sequence is TGTGCCACCACCGGCGGGGGAGAGACCCAGTACTTC. Protein sequence: CATTGGGETQYF.

This clonotype was counted only a few times. The chain joins TRBV12-3 or TRBV12-4 to TRBJ2-5, with 8 nucleotides matching TRBD2. Trimming took 3 bases from V and 5 from J; bases not matched to a gene: 8. This CDR3 has 15 amino acids. The CDR3: CASSFFGRGAETQYF. CDR3 DNA sequence: TGTGCCAGCAGTTTCTTCGGGAGGGGGGCGGAGACCCAGTACTTC.

The rearrangement links TRBV5-1 to TRBJ2-7; 13 nucleotides line up with TRBD2. Germline values: CDR1 SGHRS, CDR2 YFSETQ. The CDR3 length is 15 residues. V lost 4 bases, J lost 4 bases, and 5 bases stayed unmatched. CDR3 DNA: TGCGCCAGCAGCCGGACTAGCGGGAGTTTTTACGAGCAGTACTTC. Translated, it gives CASSRTSGSFYEQYF.

This clonotype was seen only a few times. The chain carries TRBV20-1 and TRBJ1-4, with a tentative D call TRBD1 (5 bases). This CDR3 comprises 13 residues. CDR1 and CDR2 (germline): DFQATT, SNEGSKA (reference sequence). V lost 1 base to trimming and J lost 7 bases, with 10 bases between them. The CDR3 loop reads CSARVQGGEKLFF. CDR3 DNA: TGCAGTGCTAGAGTCCAGGGAGGTGAAAAACTGTTTTTT.

This rearrangement joins TRBV5-1 to TRBJ2-1; D call uncertain. Per the germline V gene, CDR1 is SGHRS and CDR2 is YFSETQ. CDR3 length equals 13 residues. V lost 6 bases to trimming and J lost 5 bases, with 12 bases between them. The CDR3 nucleotides are TGCGCCAGCACCGTTAGTCCCCACAATGAGCAGTTCTTC. As protein: CASTVSPHNEQFF.

The chain employs TRBV10-2 and TRBJ2-1, with TRBD2 identical over 9 bases. Germline CDR1 and CDR2: WSHSY and SAAADI. V lost 2 bases to trimming and J lost 2 bases; unmatched junction nucleotides: 7. The CDR3 sequence is 17 residues long. CDR3 amino acids: CASSEPGRGGTYNEQFF. The CDR3 DNA reads TGCGCCAGCAGTGAGCCGGGGCGGGGGGGTACCTACAATGAGCAGTTCTTC.

This clonotype has more than one count but fewer than ten. DNA of the CDR3: TGTGCCAGCAGTTTTACAGACTATGGCTACACCTTC. Protein sequence: CASSFTDYGYTF. This chain connects TRBV12-3 or TRBV12-4 to TRBJ1-2; D is uncertain. With 3 bases removed from V and 3 bases from J, the gap between germline ends came to 5 bases. This CDR3 comprises 12 residues.

This rearrangement joins TRBV6-1 to TRBJ1-3; D is unresolved. V shed 6 bases and J shed 4 bases, with 10 bases lying between them. The CDR3 extends over 13 amino acids. Germline V gene lookup returns CDR1 MNHNS and CDR2 SASEGT. The DNA for the CDR3 is TGTGCCAGCAGACTCTCCGCAGGAAACACCATATATTTT. This codes for CASRLSAGNTIYF.

There are a few counts of this clonotype. One junction end does not reproduce the germline sequence, and a read error may be involved. V is TRBV7-9 and J is TRBJ1-1; D not resolved. Germline CDR1 reads SEHNR; CDR2 reads FQNEAQ (reference sequence). The CDR3 covers 10 residues. CDR3 residues: CASSLGGHGF. The DNA of the CDR3 is TGTGCCAGCAGCTTAGGAGGGCATGGCTTT.